This TCR beta chain was sequenced for a study of PD-L1 blockade in urothelial cancer. Data came from immunoSEQ multiplex PCR; TCRdb stores just in-frame clones and leaves some out. The data contain 50,000 to 60,000 clones, about 86% of them singletons. The CDR3 length is 14 residues. V was trimmed by 0 bases and J by 5 bases, leaving 8 bases between them. Per the germline V gene, CDR1 is MNHEY and CDR2 is SMNVEV (reference sequence). The TCR was taken from a man aged 45-60 years with urothelial cancer. The chain joins TRBV27 to TRBJ1-5; no clear D. Sequencing was performed on PBMCs, taken around atezolizumab (anti-PD-L1) treatment. This CDR3 reads CASSLSSTDQPQHF. CDR3 in DNA: TGTGCCAGCAGTTTATCCAGTACAGATCAGCCCCAGCATTTT.